Presented here are 7 T cell receptor beta chains from one specimen sequenced in a study of regulatory and conventional T cells in RAG deficiency. Genomic DNA came from blood conventional CD4+ T cells gated CD25-low CD127-high. Clones were sequenced by immunoSEQ multiplex PCR, and TCRdb holds only the in-frame ones, with some missing. The sample includes about 46,000 clones, 75% to 90% of them seen just once. The same data also contributed to another study, on regulatory T cells. This second study says: The PCR used 52 TRBV and 13 TRBJ primers.

The specimen sequenced was CD4+ effector T cells sorted from blood. These receptors were collected from a human donor in good health.

The chain links TRBV29-1 to TRBJ1-3; 9 nucleotides agree with TRBD1. Germline CDR1 SQVTM, CDR2 ANQGSEA. V gave up 5 bases and J gave up 0 bases; unmatched junction bases: 11. This CDR3 has 17 residues. The CDR3 here is CSVLRGQGMGSGNTIYF. The CDR3 bases are TGCAGCGTTCTTAGGGGACAGGGTATGGGCTCTGGAAACACCATATATTTT.

The chain couples TRBV2 to TRBJ2-2; 10 bases align to TRBD2. Germline assignment: CDR1 SNHLY and CDR2 FYNNEI. The length of the CDR3 is 18 residues. V trimming: 5 bases; J trimming: 3 bases; junction bases outside the gene matches: 12. CDR3 residues: CASSSTPLAGAHTGELFF. CDR3 nucleotide sequence: TGTGCCAGCAGTTCAACCCCCCTAGCGGGGGCCCACACCGGGGAGCTGTTTTTT.

This chain links TRBV6-6 with TRBJ2-2, with a possible D match to TRBD2 (7 bases). Germline CDR1 and CDR2: MNHNY and SVGAGI (reference sequence). Trimming took off 8 bases at V and 6 bases at J, with 13 bases between the two ends. This CDR3 is built from 13 residues. CDR3 loop: CASGGGSAGELFF. The CDR3 DNA is TGTGCCAGCGGGGGCGGGAGCGCCGGGGAGCTGTTTTTT.

V usage is TRBV23-1 and J usage is TRBJ1-1; 9 bases are a match to TRBD1. TRBV23-1 is classed as an ORF, of uncertain function. The CDR3 contains 13 residues. Germline trimming cut 4 bases from V and 7 bases from J; bases unmatched to any gene: 4. The CDR3 spells CASSPGQGNEAFF. The CDR3 DNA sequence: TGCGCCAGCAGTCCCGGACAGGGGAATGAAGCTTTCTTT.

The CDR3, as DNA: TGCGCCAGCAGCTCGGGACAGGGGACCTACAATGAGCAGTTCTTC. Translating it yields CASSSGQGTYNEQFF. V and J are TRBV5-1 and TRBJ2-1; 10 bases map to TRBD1. V lost 3 bases, J lost 2 bases, and 2 bases stayed unmatched. Germline V gene lookup returns CDR1 SGHRS and CDR2 YFSETQ. CDR3 length equals 15 residues.

This chain links TRBV5-1 with TRBJ2-3, with 15 bases identical to TRBD2. V shed 3 bases and J 3 bases; nucleotides not matched to a gene: 5. The CDR3 runs 17 residues. Germline V gives CDR1 SGHRS, CDR2 YFSETQ. DNA of the CDR3: TGCGCCAGCAGCTCCGGGACTAGCGGGGGGCCGACAGATACGCAGTATTTT. It codes for CASSSGTSGGPTDTQYF.

The rearrangement joins TRBV6-4 to TRBJ1-2; no definite D call. The length of the CDR3 is 15 residues. V lost 0 bases and J lost 6, with 14 bases in between. CDR1 MRHNA and CDR2 SNTAGT come from the germline V gene. CDR3 loop: CASSDSPRGQDGYTF. The CDR3 region has the DNA TGTGCCAGCAGTGACTCCCCGCGAGGGCAAGATGGCTACACCTTC.